The present T cell receptor beta chain was sequenced within a study of OX40 agonist ivuxolimab in advanced cancers. Assay used: immunoSEQ multiplex PCR; TCRdb lists only in-frame clones, some missing. The sample has around 76,000 clones, approximately 90% seen once. Germline assignment: CDR1 SQVTM and CDR2 ANQGSEA. The V gene lost 3 bases and the J gene lost 4 bases, with 7 bases spanning the gap. CDR3 size: 13 residues. The sequencing here drew on CD4+ or CD8+ T cells sorted from blood, taken in a trial of the OX40 agonist ivuxolimab. The receptor comes from an adult with an advanced solid tumor such as melanoma, head and neck, liver or kidney cancer. The chain employs TRBV29-1 and TRBJ2-6; D not resolved. The CDR3 region has the DNA TGCAGCGTTGACTTCTCCGGGGCCAACGTCCTGACTTTC. Translated: CSVDFSGANVLTF.